The text below deals with one T cell receptor beta chain. Its target is unknown. The data originate from a study of cytomegalovirus exposure and HLA in healthy donors. Trimming cost V 4 bases and J 2 bases; bases outside gene matches: 2. The V gene's germline CDR1 is SGHNT and CDR2 YYREEE (reference sequence). The CDR3 spans 13 residues. In the PCR, 60 Vbeta and 13 Jbeta primers were used. Profiling relied on immunoSEQ multiplex PCR, and the TCRdb table lists in-frame clones only, not all of them. There are 100,000 or so clones in the sample; roughly 80% occur only once, and approximately 2.4% lies in the top ten. The study, taken as a whole, reports: Most observed TCR sequences were rare, whereas some public TCRs were detected in many donors. From TCR beta sequences, most subjects' HLA-A and HLA-B alleles were reportedly predicted accurately. Researchers reported that three CMV-associated chains were confirmed in vitro as CMV antigen-specific.

The V and J genes are TRBV5-4 and TRBJ2-7; TRBD2 agrees at 8 bases. This receptor was obtained from a man between 35 and 55 years old in good health and CMV-seronegative. Sample: PBMCs. CDR3 in DNA: TGTGCCAGCAGCCGGGGGGGTCCCTACGAGCAGTACTTC. This encodes CASSRGGPYEQYF.